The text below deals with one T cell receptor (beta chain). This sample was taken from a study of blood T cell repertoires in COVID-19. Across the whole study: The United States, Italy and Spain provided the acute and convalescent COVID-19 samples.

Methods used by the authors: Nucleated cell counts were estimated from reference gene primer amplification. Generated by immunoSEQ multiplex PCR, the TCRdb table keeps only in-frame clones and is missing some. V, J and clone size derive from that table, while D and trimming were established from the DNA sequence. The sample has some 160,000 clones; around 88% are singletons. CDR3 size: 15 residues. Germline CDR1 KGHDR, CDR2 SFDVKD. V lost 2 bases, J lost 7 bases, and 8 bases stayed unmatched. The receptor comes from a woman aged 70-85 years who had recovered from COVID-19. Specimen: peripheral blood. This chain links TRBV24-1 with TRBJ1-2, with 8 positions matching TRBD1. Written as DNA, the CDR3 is TGTGCCACCAGTGATTCCCCGGACAGGGACCCTGGCTACACCTTC. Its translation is CATSDSPDRDPGYTF.